This TCR beta chain is from a study of blood T cell repertoires in COVID-19 (dated by TCRdb to about 2020). For the study in its entirety: Samples from collaborators originated in the United States, Italy and Spain and spanned both the acute and convalescent phases of COVID-19. The prospective study material was composed of cDNA or gDNA derived from T cells, B-cell-depleted T cells, or PBMCs. Samples were obtained from the ongoing ImmuneRACE study (first 160 participants) and from 1,254 subjects provided by 6 global collaborators. The sample metadata nearly always contained a de-identified subject ID, COVID-19 status, age in years and sex. The repertoires were made available in a free public database intended to serve as a resource for research on the immune response to SARS-CoV-2. Where HLA class I and class II types were available, the types were taken from metadata supplied by the sample provider, not from assay-based typing. Subjects who had been exposed to COVID-19, were actively infected with it, or had recovered from it provided the deeply sampled blood TCRbeta repertoires that made up the dataset.

CDR1 and CDR2 are read off the germline V gene as SGHTA and FQGNSA. Spanning cysteine to phenylalanine, the CDR3 consists of 12 amino acids. Solely the CDR3 DNA is kept, with 36 bases framed from the first base. Unmatched junction bases come to 6, with V trimmed by 5 bases and J by 9 bases. TCRbeta CDR3 regions were amplified from genomic DNA using the immunoSEQ Assay, a bias-controlled multiplex PCR. Per the source publication's procedure: Within the assay, amplification of reference gene primers was used to estimate how many nucleated cells each sample contained. To quantify the absolute abundance of each unique TCRbeta CDR3 rearrangement, sequence reads were collapsed and filtered. For each sample, productive Simpson clonality was calculated as the square root of Simpson's diversity index across productive rearrangements. The clones in this table, taken by TCRdb from immuneACCESS, are in-frame only. Not every clone is retained; where verified, under half of the shortfall comes from an unresolved V gene, and the cause of the rest is unknown. V, J and clone size were drawn from that table, and D and trimming were deduced from the DNA. Here the sample has about 300,000 clones; about 85% occur a single time. The leading ten clones occupy about an eighth of the sample.

Worth noting for this clone: What this receptor recognizes is not known. Nothing much larger sits one base from this clone, and base qualities are not available.

Findings and caveats that apply to the study as a whole: The quantity of clinical and demographic metadata differed by source and by participant and was supplied without curation.

Collaborating institutions collected whole blood in K2EDTA tubes following their own protocols. For TCRbeta analysis, collaborator samples were shipped as frozen whole blood, as isolated PBMCs, or as DNA extracted from either sample type. Here the chain combines TRBV7-2 and TRBJ2-7; TRBD2 aligns with 8 central bases. The source material was peripheral blood. The sequence was collected from a human donor in a cohort sampled during active COVID-19. The CDR3 protein: CASSLRGGWQYF. The nucleotides read TGTGCCAGCAGCCTCCGGGGGGGCTGGCAGTACTTC.